This record looks at one T cell receptor (beta chain) sequence and its context. The antigen it binds to is not known. It has no much larger one-base neighbor in the sample; base qualities were not kept. Including cysteine and phenylalanine, the CDR3 has 14 amino acids. Only the CDR3 DNA is retained, 42 bases long and in frame from the first base. Deletion took 2 bases off V and 2 bases off J, with a span of 9 bases between the germline ends. From the germline V gene (reference sequence), CDR1 is SEHNR and CDR2 is FQNEAQ. In the paper's terms, the time point label means: individuals recovered from natural SARS-CoV-2 infection. This record comes from a study of Ad26.COV2.S vaccination and SARS-CoV-2 variants (dated by TCRdb to the early 2020s). Turning to the overall study: The specificity and breadth of SARS-CoV-2-reactive T cell receptors after Ad26.COV2.S vaccination were assessed by TCRbeta repertoire sequencing. A total of some 30 samples were included in the TCR-sequenced set, comprising about 20 Ad26.COV2.S vaccine recipients, 5 placebo recipients and 8 SARS-CoV-2 convalescent individuals. Overall study outcomes, separate from this receptor: It was noted by the authors that total T cell responses may have been underestimated by the TCR breadth and depth analyses. Compared with placebo recipients, Ad26.COV2.S recipients showed higher spike-specific TCR breadth (P = 0.0014). After vaccination, spike-specific CD8+ and CD4+ T cell responses were reported to show substantial breadth. Vaccine and placebo recipients had similar non-spike TCR breadth, a finding consistent with the vaccine containing only spike.

The immunoSEQ Assay was the method used to sequence TCRbeta CDR3 regions. After extraction, genomic DNA underwent amplification by bias-controlled multiplex PCR, followed by high-throughput sequencing. Per the original workflow: To quantify the absolute abundance of each unique TCRbeta CDR3 region, sequences were collapsed and filtered. T cell fraction was estimated by normalization of TCRbeta template counts to usable DNA, with usable DNA being measured through amplification of reference genes present in all nucleated cells. Repertoire TCRs were annotated as SARS-CoV-2-specific when V gene, CDR3 amino acid sequence and J gene were exactly matched to a known reactive TCR set. The reference SARS-CoV-2 TCR set was obtained from MIRA and was filtered for enrichment in COVID-19-positive ImmuneCODE repertoires, whereby public or cross-reactive TCRs were removed. Using the MIRA antigens, annotated TCRs were further analysed by specific ORF or by position within an ORF. Breadth was defined as annotated unique rearrangements over total unique productive rearrangements; depth was the summed frequency of those rearrangements. Two-sided Wilcoxon rank-sum tests were used to compare TCR breadth between groups. TCRdb took this table from immuneACCESS and kept in-frame rearrangements with V and J called. Such tables lack part of the clones; where checked against another copy, unresolved V genes explain under half of the gap, and the rest is unexplained. V, J and clone size derive from that table, while D and trimming were established from the DNA sequence. The sample table shows approximately 140,000 clones, and 80% to 90% are seen once. The leading ten clones occupy 4% to 6% of the sample.

The sample in question was peripheral blood, obtained after recovery from COVID-19. This receptor chain uses TRBV7-9 and TRBJ2-5; a tentative D call is TRBD2 (5 bases match). The TCR comes from a human donor who had recovered from COVID-19. The DNA sequence reads TGTGCCAGCAGCTTAACGGGGAGACAAGAGACCCAGTACTTC. Its translation reads: CASSLTGRQETQYF.